The T cell receptor (beta chain) described here comes from a study of shared clonotypes between healthy human individuals. Produced via immunoSEQ multiplex PCR; TCRdb's table is partial and in-frame only. Here the sample spans about 2,500,000 clones, more than 90% being singletons. Germline V gene sequence: CDR1 SGHRS, CDR2 YFSETQ. The CDR3 totals 18 residues. Trimming took off 4 bases at V and 2 bases at J, with 21 bases between the two ends. This chain joins TRBV5-1 and TRBJ1-4, with D possibly matching TRBD1 (5 bases). The source is a man between 18 and 29 years old in good health. The sequencing input was naive CD4+ T cells sorted from blood. As to subset: CD45RA+ positively selected. The CDR3 DNA is TGCGCCAGCAGCGACGGGACCGGACTAGGCGCGACTAATGAAAAACTGTTTTTT. Protein product: CASSDGTGLGATNEKLFF.